This TCR beta chain stems from a study of CD8 T cells in ankylosing spondylitis. Points from the study as a whole: Characteristic, it appeared, of ankylosing spondylitis blood was a TCR beta motif of eight highly homologous variants. Clones linked with disease were CD8+ and fairly uncommon in the peripheral blood. Researchers reportedly found disease-linked clones significantly enriched in matched ankylosing spondylitis synovial fluid.

Note on this clonotype: Its antigen is undetermined.

Preparation of TCR beta libraries was done by quantitative 5'-RACE with molecular barcodes. TCRdb re-called the 5' RACE reads with MiXCR, one entry per CDR3 protein. The sample lists 470,000 or so distinct CDR3 sequences; about 24% were seen once. The specimen sequenced was blood, either unsorted or a sorted T cell fraction (not recorded which). This clonotype was obtained from a male donor with ankylosing spondylitis.

The CDR3 reads CASSLLAGGFGEQFF. For the CDR3, the DNA is TGTGCCAGCAGCTTGCTAGCGGGAGGGTTTGGTGAGCAGTTCTTC. The chain recombines TRBV5-5 with TRBJ2-1; 12 bases are a match to TRBD2. The CDR3 contains 15 residues. V shed 1 base, J shed 9 bases, and the junction held 5 bases outside the gene matches. Germline-derived CDR1 and CDR2 are SGHKS and YYEKEE (reference sequence).